This T cell receptor (beta chain) was recovered during a study of a mutant IDH1 vaccine in newly diagnosed glioma. The wider study: Vaccination started 4-6 weeks after radiotherapy alone, or with temozolomide cycles. Earlier care involved radiotherapy, temozolomide, or both, and the majority received both.

Time point denoted: week 23, last vaccination. Each dose delivered 300 ug of mutant IDH1 20-mer peptide subcutaneously with imiquimod. TCRdb's copy holds only in-frame clones and misses some; the assay was immunoSEQ multiplex PCR. Here the sample spans approximately 37,000 clones, about 75% being singletons. The length of the CDR3 is 11 residues. V lost 6 bases to trimming and J lost 2 bases, with 4 bases between them. Germline CDR1 reads MNHEY; CDR2 reads SVGAGI. This clone was seen more than once but under ten times. Its antigen is not known. This chain connects TRBV6-5 to TRBJ2-5; unclear D gene. The sample here was PBMCs, taken from a glioma patient whose treatment included an IDH1 peptide vaccine. This receptor was taken from a man aged 50-60 years with glioma. The CDR3 DNA sequence: TGTGCCAGCAGGAAGCAAGAGACCCAGTACTTC. Translated, it gives CASRKQETQYF.